Each of the 9 T cell receptor beta chains below was sequenced from the same sample in a study of T cell changes during pregnancy in multiple sclerosis. Only in-frame clones appear in the TCRdb table, and some are missing; sequencing was by immunoSEQ multiplex PCR. The sample contains about 73,000 clones, roughly 90% of which appear only once. This material consisted of peripheral blood, taken after pregnancy. The receptors shown here come from a female donor in good health, enrolled as a control in a pregnancy study.

V usage is TRBV2 and J usage is TRBJ1-1; D might be TRBD1 (6 bases). CDR1 and CDR2 from the germline V gene are SNHLY and FYNNEI. This CDR3 contains 14 residues. The ends were cut back, 6 bases at V and 2 bases at J, with 13 bases in the middle. The CDR3 bases are TGTGCCAGCAGCTTCAGGGGTCTTAACACTGAAGCTTTCTTT. This codes for CASSFRGLNTEAFF. Filled out from reference TRBV2 and TRBJ1-1, the complete variable domain reads EPEVTQTPSHQVTQMGQEVILRCVPISNHLYFYWYRQILGQKVEFLVSFYNNEISEKSEIFDDQFSVERPDGSNFTLKIRSTKLEDSAMYFCASSFRGLNTEAFFGQGTRLTVV.

J is TRBJ2-1 and V is TRBV27; tentatively, D is TRBD1 (6 bases). Per germline, CDR1 MNHEY and CDR2 SMNVEV (reference sequence). CDR3 length equals 16 residues. V dropped 5 bases and J dropped 1 base, with 15 bases sitting between them. CDR3 coding DNA: TGTGCCAGCAGTGAAAGGGCAGGGGCATCCTACAATGAGCAGTTCTTC. Its translation: CASSERAGASYNEQFF.

The chain joins TRBV6-5 to TRBJ2-7; D possibly corresponds to TRBD1 (6 bases). Trimming took off 1 base at V and 5 bases at J, with 15 bases between the two ends. CDR1 and CDR2 (germline): MNHEY, SVGAGI. This CDR3 has 15 amino acids. The CDR3 coding sequence is TGTGCCAGCAGTTACTGGCAGGGGAATCTCCACGAGCAGTACTTC. Its protein product is CASSYWQGNLHEQYF.

The gene calls are TRBV4-1 and TRBJ1-5, with 7 nucleotides matching TRBD1. The germline CDR1 and CDR2 sequences are MGHRA and YSYEKL. V gave up 0 bases and J gave up 5 bases; unmatched junction bases: 13. The CDR3 length is 18 residues. CDR3 region: CASSQDQVTGTVDQPQHF. In DNA form, the CDR3 reads TGCGCCAGCAGCCAAGATCAGGTGACAGGGACAGTGGATCAGCCCCAGCATTTT.

The rearrangement joins TRBV6-5 to TRBJ2-7, with TRBD1 as a possible D gene (5 bases). The V end was cut by 0 bases, the J end by 5 bases, with 14 bases between. Germline assignment: CDR1 MNHEY and CDR2 SVGAGI. This CDR3 is built from 15 residues. DNA for the CDR3: TGTGCCAGCAGTTACTCGAAACAGGTCGACAACGAGCAGTACTTC. This gives the protein CASSYSKQVDNEQYF.

The CDR3 sequence: CASSRDGRFTGELFF. The CDR3 DNA is TGCGCCAGCAGCCGCGACGGGAGGTTCACCGGGGAGCTGTTTTTT. V and J are TRBV4-1 and TRBJ2-2, with 7 bases aligning to TRBD2. V gave up 4 bases and J gave up 4 bases; unmatched junction bases: 6. CDR1 is MGHRA and CDR2 is YSYEKL in the germline V gene. The CDR3 sequence is 15 residues long.

The J gene is TRBJ1-2, the V gene TRBV19, with TRBD1 matching over 9 bases. Trimming cost V 6 bases and J 4 bases; bases outside gene matches: 6. CDR3 length: 14 amino acids. Germline lookup yields CDR1 LNHDA and CDR2 SQIVND (reference sequence). The DNA of the CDR3 is TGTGCCAGTAGGACGGGACAGGGAGGCTATGGCTACACCTTC. It codes for CASRTGQGGYGYTF.

The chain has TRBV10-2 and TRBJ1-1, with D perhaps matching TRBD1 (6 bases). This CDR3 spans 14 amino acids. The ends were cut back, 2 bases at V and 3 bases at J, with 10 bases in the middle. Germline V lookup: CDR1 WSHSY, CDR2 SAAADI. The CDR3 loop reads CASSEMAGDTEAFF. In DNA, the CDR3 is TGCGCCAGCAGTGAGATGGCAGGGGACACTGAAGCTTTCTTT.

The CDR3 coding sequence is TGTGCCAGCAGTTCCGAAGCCGGGGGGCCTTACGAGCAGTACTTC. It codes for CASSSEAGGPYEQYF. The V gene is TRBV2, the J gene TRBJ2-7, with a tentative D call TRBD2 (7 bases). V gave up 5 bases and J gave up 4 bases, with 18 bases separating them. The CDR3 consists of 15 residues. Germline loops: CDR1 SNHLY, CDR2 FYNNEI.